This T cell receptor beta chain was found in a study of shared clonotypes between healthy human individuals. Study results and limitations: Only blood was sampled, and tissue TCR repertoires likely differ from blood ones.

Naive CD8 cells, CD45RO-negative and positively selected for CCR7, excluded terminally differentiated effector memory CD45RA+ cells. Donors were Caucasian adults residing in Nashville, Tennessee, USA. Several immunoSEQ plates received, in even portions, the genomic DNA of each subset. Here immunoSEQ multiplex PCR was the method, and the copy in TCRdb shows in-frame clones only, minus some. Altogether approximately 2,200,000 clones are present, about 92% being singletons, with the ten largest covering over 1.5%. Concerning this clone itself: The antigen is not known. The same CDR3 arises from other DNA sequences in this sample as well.

V lost 4 bases, J lost 4 bases, and 6 bases stayed unmatched. The CDR3 contains 15 residues. Germline CDR1 SEHNR, CDR2 FQNEAQ (reference sequence). The chain links TRBV7-9 to TRBJ2-1; 8 bases are a match to TRBD2. The clonotype originates from a man aged 18 to 29 in good health. Some clones in this sample may be carry-over from other donors' samples. The sample was naive CD8+ T cells from PBMCs. The CDR3 DNA is TGTGCCAGCAGCTCCCAGCGGGAGCTGTACAATGAGCAGTTCTTC. This sequence encodes CASSSQRELYNEQFF. The full variable domain, completed using reference TRBV7-9 and TRBJ2-1, is DTGVSQNPRHKITKRGQNVTFRCDPISEHNRLYWYRQTLGQGPEFLTYFQNEAQLEKSRLLSDRFSAERPKGSFSTLEIQRTEQGDSAMYLCASSSQRELYNEQFFGPGTRLTVL.